The entry below describes one TCR beta chain. Its matching antigen is unknown. The authors sequenced TCR beta from blood CD8+ and CD4+ T cells. The entry originates in a study of CD8 T cells in Susac syndrome. The study, taken as a whole, reports: It was acknowledged in the study that its TCR sequencing and HLA analysis involved a relatively small number of individuals.

The CDR3 extends over 11 amino acids. CDR1 and CDR2 (germline): DFQATT, SNEGSKA (reference sequence). The germline V and J ends were trimmed by 2 bases and 8 bases, with 9 bases remaining between them. When the RNA was reverse transcribed, random hexamers were used with an input of about 0.5 to 1 ug. Amplification of the TCR beta CDR3 was carried out by immunoSEQ multiplex PCR, which spanned a total of 54 Vbeta and 13 Jbeta segments. Each CDR3 protein is one row after TCRdb ran MiXCR on the immunoSEQ multiplex PCR reads. The table has around 200,000 distinct CDR3 sequences, roughly 94% seen once; the top ten hold 0.082%.

The TCR sequence derives from a human donor with multiple sclerosis. The chain is built from TRBV20-1 and TRBJ1-1; D unclear. Sequences were obtained from CD4+ T cells from PBMCs. The CDR3 nucleotides read TGCAGTGCTAGATCCCAGGCGGAAGCTTTCTTT. Its translation: CSARSQAEAFF.